This T cell receptor beta chain was documented in a study of tumor-infiltrating lymphocytes in primary liver carcinoma. Germline DNA was also extracted, with blood RNA taken from unsorted whole blood. A word on this clonotype: This may be a read error: a much more frequent sequence differs by one nucleotide.

CDR1 SGHAT and CDR2 FQNNGV come from the germline V gene. This CDR3 is 15 amino acids long. TCR beta cDNA came from roughly 550 ng total RNA, primed with a constant-region primer. It was through three nested multiplex PCR rounds of slightly modified ARM-PCR that TCR beta libraries arose. TRBV1-TRBV30 forward primers paired with a C-beta reverse primer drove the first two PCR rounds, approximately 11 cycles each. TCRdb used MiXCR to reprocess the multiplex PCR reads, holding one entry per CDR3 protein. This table holds approximately 300,000 distinct CDR3 sequences, over 55% found once. The chain uses TRBV11-2 and TRBJ2-3; D perhaps matches TRBD2 (5 bases). This receptor was obtained from a man aged 40-49 years with primary liver carcinoma and hepatitis B virus infection. Sequencing was performed on peripheral blood. CDR3 region: CTSSLDPGSTDTQYF. The CDR3 DNA reads as TGTACCAGCAGCTTAGATCCGGGGAGCACAGATACGCAGTATTTT.